The present TCR beta chain was sequenced within a study of cytomegalovirus exposure and HLA in healthy donors. Study-level findings and limits: DRB1 showed the most TCR associations and HLA-C the fewest in a later analysis, as rates varied by HLA locus.

With regard to this clone: The target antigen is unknown. A junction end diverges from the germline sequence, so it may reflect a read error. The same CDR3 also results from other DNA sequences found in this sample.

The PCR made use of 60 Vbeta and 13 Jbeta primers. This table comes from immunoSEQ multiplex PCR, and its TCRdb copy is limited to in-frame clones, with some not included. In the table there are 200,000 to 250,000 clones, more than 60% of which are singletons. The receptor comes from a woman under 40 in good health and CMV-seronegative. The material sequenced was PBMCs.

In DNA form, the CDR3 reads TGTGCGAGCAGCTTCGCGGGAGGGCCCTCCAGGGGCAATGAGCAGTTCTTC. This codes for CASSFAGGPSRGNEQFF. The chain combines TRBV7-9 with TRBJ2-1, with 9 positions matching TRBD2. Germline V gene sequence: CDR1 SEHNR, CDR2 FQNEAQ (reference sequence). This CDR3 is built from 17 residues.